The 27 T cell receptor beta chains below all came from one sample that was sequenced in a study of response to subunit inactivated influenza vaccine. Using its own MiXCR run on the RT-PCR reads, TCRdb lists one record per CDR3 protein. This sample has hundreds of thousands of distinct CDR3 sequences, with roughly 8.2% found just once. The sequencing here drew on PBMCs from blood, taken roughly 24 months after vaccination. The receptors here all came from a man aged 45-69 years who received an inactivated influenza vaccine.

This clonotype has a count of ten or more. The V call is TRBV12-3 or TRBV12-4, the J call TRBJ2-1; D remains unclear. V was pared by 2 bases and J by 8 bases, with 1 base between. The CDR3 loop spans 10 amino acids. Written as DNA, the CDR3 is TGTGCCAGCAGTTTATATGAGCAGTTCTTC. Amino acids: CASSLYEQFF.

The sample holds many counts of this clonotype. The rearrangement uses TRBV4-3 and TRBJ2-5; D is unresolved. Germline values: CDR1 LGHNA, CDR2 YSLEER. With 0 bases removed from V and 2 bases from J, the gap between germline ends came to 10 bases. CDR3 length equals 15 residues. CDR3 residues: CASSQDGRIQETQYF. The CDR3 DNA sequence: TGCGCCAGCAGCCAAGACGGTAGGATACAAGAGACCCAGTACTTC.

Concerning this clonotype: No conserved phenylalanine or tryptophan ends this CDR3, so it is likely a read error. The chain carries TRBV11-2 and TRBJ2-3; 7 bases map to TRBD2. CDR1 and CDR2 (germline): SGHAT, FQNNGV. CDR3 length: 14 residues. V gave up 8 bases and J gave up 4 bases; unmatched junction bases: 9. The CDR3 loop reads CASPPGGSADTQYS. CDR3 coding DNA: TGTGCCAGCCCCCCCGGCGGGAGTGCAGATACGCAGTATTCT.

Only a few counts were recorded for this clonotype. The genes are TRBV4-1 and TRBJ2-2, with D possibly called TRBD1 or TRBD2 (6 bases each). Germline V gene data show CDR1 as MGHRA and CDR2 as YSYEKL. The V and J ends lost 4 bases and 2 bases respectively, with 17 bases between them. The CDR3 is made up of 17 amino acids. CDR3 coding DNA: TGCGCCAGCAGCCGAGAAAGGGGGACTCCTAACACCGGGGAGCTGTTTTTT. It is translated as CASSRERGTPNTGELFF.

This clonotype was counted between two and nine times. The genes are TRBV12-3 or TRBV12-4 and TRBJ2-1, with a tentative D call TRBD2 (8 bases). The CDR3 runs to 19 residues. The ends were cut back, 5 bases at V and 5 bases at J, with 28 bases in the middle. The CDR3 coding sequence is TGTGCCAGCAGTCCCCAGGGGGGTGCGGGGGGCCTTCGAAACAATGAGCAGTTCTTC. Amino acid sequence: CASSPQGGAGGLRNNEQFF.

This clonotype has more than one count but fewer than ten. The gene calls are TRBV20-1 and TRBJ1-1; D unclear. V lost 0 bases, J lost 3 bases, and 17 bases lay in between. This CDR3 is built from 16 residues. Germline V gene sequence: CDR1 DFQATT, CDR2 SNEGSKA (reference sequence). CDR3 bases: TGCAGTGCTAGAGATCGTATCTCGGGATACTACACTGAAGCTTTCTTT. It yields the protein CSARDRISGYYTEAFF.

This clonotype occurred a few times. V usage is TRBV7-8 and J usage is TRBJ2-5; 11 nucleotides match TRBD2. The ends lost 0 bases at V and 5 bases at J; junction bases unmatched: 17. The CDR3 is made up of 20 amino acids. The germline V gene encodes CDR1 SGHVS and CDR2 FQNEAQ. Written as DNA, the CDR3 is TGTGCCAGCAGCTTAGCGTGGAGGCATGGTACTAGCGGGGGTGGGGAGACCCAGTACTTC. This codes for CASSLAWRHGTSGGGETQYF.

This clonotype was counted at least ten times. This chain joins TRBV6-2 or TRBV6-3 and TRBJ1-5; D might be TRBD1 (5 bases). V was cut by 2 bases and J by 3 bases, with 8 bases left in between. Per germline, CDR1 MNHEY and CDR2 SVGEGT. The CDR3 extends over 14 amino acids. CDR3 bases: TGTGCCAGCAGTTACATCAGGGCCAATCAGCCCCAGCATTTT. It encodes CASSYIRANQPQHF.

The rearrangement uses TRBV20-1 and TRBJ2-7; 12 nucleotides match TRBD2. From germline, CDR1 is DFQATT and CDR2 SNEGSKA (reference sequence). Losses at the gene ends were 5 bases for V and 3 bases for J; bases not matched to a gene: 8. The CDR3 is made up of 15 amino acids. The CDR3 bases are TGCAGTGCTTGCCCCACTAGCGGGGGGAGCTACGAGCAGTACTTC. Protein: CSACPTSGGSYEQYF.

The chain combines TRBV7-8 with TRBJ2-1, with D hard to call. There are 16 residues in the CDR3. V gave up 5 bases and J gave up 0 bases, with 14 bases separating them. In germline, CDR1 is SGHVS, CDR2 FQNEAQ. The CDR3 protein is CASSRTAESSYNEQFF. The CDR3 nucleotides are TGTGCCAGCAGCCGGACCGCGGAGAGCTCCTACAATGAGCAGTTCTTC.

This clonotype was observed at least ten times. As DNA, the CDR3 is TGTGCCAGCAGTTTAGTCGGTCGGGGGAAGGGCGAGCAGTACTTC. This encodes CASSLVGRGKGEQYF. The chain employs TRBV12-3 or TRBV12-4 and TRBJ2-7; D possibly corresponds to TRBD2 (6 bases). V lost 1 base and J lost 6, with 16 bases in between. The CDR3 is 15 amino acids.

This clonotype was seen ten or more times. The chain recombines TRBV20-1 with TRBJ2-1, with D maybe TRBD2 (6 bases). This CDR3 has 14 amino acids. Looked up from germline, CDR1 is DFQATT and CDR2 is SNEGSKA (reference sequence). Trimming removed 5 bases from V and 3 bases from J, with 14 bases in between. Here the CDR3 reads CSAGGSGSYNEQFF. In DNA, the CDR3 is TGCAGTGCTGGGGGGAGCGGCAGCTACAATGAGCAGTTCTTC.

This clonotype was seen a handful of times. The chain couples TRBV6-5 to TRBJ1-6; no clear D. In germline, CDR1 is MNHEY, CDR2 SVGAGI. This CDR3 has 15 amino acids. V lost 2 bases and J lost 4, with 9 bases in between. CDR3 loop: CASSYGDTYNSPLHF. Written as DNA, the CDR3 is TGTGCCAGCAGTTACGGAGATACGTATAATTCACCCCTCCACTTT.

This clonotype turned up a few times. The germline gene is not matched at one end of the junction; a read error may be the cause. J is TRBJ2-3 and V is TRBV14; a possible D gene is TRBD2 (6 bases). Per germline, CDR1 SGHDN and CDR2 FVKESK. This CDR3 is 14 amino acids long. The CDR3 sequence is CASSPGLSTYTQYF. The CDR3, as DNA: TGTGCCAGCAGCCCGGGACTCTCCACATATACGCAGTATTTT.

This clonotype was seen only a few times. The CDR3 loop is CASSQDRDYRYNEQFF. The CDR3 bases are TGTGCCAGCAGCCAAGATAGGGACTACCGTTACAATGAGCAGTTCTTC. The chain links TRBV4-2 to TRBJ2-1; the match to TRBD2 covers 7 bases. The CDR3 extends over 16 amino acids. Germline-derived CDR1 and CDR2 are LGHNA and YNFKEQ. Trimming at V came to 0 bases and at J to 4 bases, leaving 6 bases not matched to a gene.

This clonotype was observed at least ten times. V is TRBV12-3 or TRBV12-4 and J is TRBJ2-1; D is undetermined. The CDR3 is 14 residues long. V dropped 3 bases and J dropped 0 bases, with 6 bases sitting between them. The CDR3 DNA reads TGTGCCAGCAGTTTTGGATACTCCTACAATGAGCAGTTCTTC. Its translation is CASSFGYSYNEQFF.

The rearrangement uses TRBV4-1 and TRBJ2-4, with D possibly being TRBD1 (5 bases). This CDR3 is built from 17 residues. With 4 bases removed from V and 0 bases from J, the gap between germline ends came to 16 bases. Germline CDR1 MGHRA, CDR2 YSYEKL. The CDR3 protein is CASSRGGAATAKNIQYF. The CDR3 DNA sequence: TGCGCCAGCAGCCGGGGCGGTGCAGCGACAGCCAAAAACATTCAGTACTTC.

The genes are TRBV20-1 and TRBJ2-7; 12 positions match TRBD2. CDR1 and CDR2 from the germline V gene are DFQATT and SNEGSKA (reference sequence). The CDR3 has 14 amino acids. Trimming at V came to 1 base and at J to 2 bases, leaving 0 bases not matched to a gene. The CDR3 loop is CSARGTSGTYEQYF. The CDR3 bases are TGCAGTGCTAGAGGGACTAGCGGGACCTACGAGCAGTACTTC.

The V gene is TRBV24-1, the J gene TRBJ2-3, with TRBD2 matching over 14 bases. Germline V gene lookup returns CDR1 KGHDR and CDR2 SFDVKD. Trimming took 3 bases from V and 5 from J; bases not matched to a gene: 6. This CDR3 spans 17 amino acids. CDR3 DNA: TGTGCCACCAGTGATCCGGGACTAGCGGGAGAACAAGATACGCAGTATTTT. Its protein is CATSDPGLAGEQDTQYF.

This clonotype was detected only a few times. The chain joins TRBV28 to TRBJ2-3; 8 bases are shared with TRBD1. The V and J ends lost 5 bases and 1 base, in that order; junction bases with no gene match: 8. CDR1 is MDHEN, CDR2 SYDVKM, per germline. There are 16 residues in the CDR3. In DNA form, the CDR3 reads TGTGCCAGCAGTCCTTCACCGGGACAGGGCACAGATACGCAGTATTTT. Protein sequence: CASSPSPGQGTDTQYF.

This clonotype was seen repeatedly, ten times or more. The chain uses TRBV15 and TRBJ2-4, with D perhaps matching TRBD2 (6 bases). The CDR3 contains 16 residues. CDR1 and CDR2 (germline): LNHNV, YYDKDF (reference sequence). V gave up 6 bases and J gave up 1 base, with 16 bases separating them. The CDR3 protein is CATRPHGGSAKNIQYF. The CDR3 DNA sequence: TGTGCCACCAGGCCCCATGGGGGGTCGGCCAAAAACATTCAGTACTTC.

The chain links TRBV20-1 to TRBJ2-1; 11 bases are shared with TRBD2. V lost 0 bases, J lost 7 bases, and 8 bases stayed unmatched. Germline V CDR1 and CDR2: DFQATT, SNEGSKA (reference sequence). The CDR3 consists of 16 residues. DNA of the CDR3: TGCAGTGCTAGAGATCTCAGAACTAGCGGGAGTAATGAGCAGTTCTTC. Translated: CSARDLRTSGSNEQFF.

This clonotype was counted only a few times. The V and J genes are TRBV5-1 and TRBJ2-7; unclear D gene. Trimming took off 4 bases at V and 7 bases at J, with 15 bases between the two ends. There are 13 residues in the CDR3. Germline V lookup: CDR1 SGHRS, CDR2 YFSETQ. CDR3 bases: TGCGCCAGCAGCCCCACGGGTACGGGTGAGCAGTACTTC. Translation gives CASSPTGTGEQYF.

This clonotype showed up many times. The chain links TRBV7-9 to TRBJ2-1; 9 positions match TRBD1. V lost 4 bases to trimming and J lost 0 bases; unmatched junction nucleotides: 7. Germline CDR1 SEHNR, CDR2 FQNEAQ (reference sequence). The CDR3 loop spans 17 amino acids. CDR3 amino acids: CASSSDRDRVSYNEQFF. The CDR3 coding sequence is TGTGCCAGCAGCTCGGACCGGGACAGGGTCTCCTACAATGAGCAGTTCTTC.

At least ten counts were recorded for this clonotype. V gene TRBV12-3 or TRBV12-4 combines with J gene TRBJ2-2; 9 bases match TRBD2. The V gene end was trimmed by 3 bases and the J gene end by 7 bases; junction bases not matched to a gene: 6. This CDR3 has 15 amino acids. Here the CDR3 reads CASSFLAGRGGELFF. The CDR3 nucleotides read TGTGCCAGCAGTTTCCTAGCGGGAAGGGGCGGGGAGCTGTTTTTT.

The sample holds many counts of this clonotype. The rearrangement joins TRBV28 to TRBJ2-2; D might be TRBD1 (5 bases). The CDR3 length is 15 residues. The V end was cut by 2 bases, the J end by 7 bases, with 14 bases between. In germline, CDR1 is MDHEN, CDR2 SYDVKM. DNA for the CDR3: TGTGCCAGCAGTTTAGGTTCCCAGGGCGGCGGGGAGCTGTTTTTT. Residues: CASSLGSQGGGELFF.

This clonotype was observed a handful of times. The chain couples TRBV5-1 to TRBJ2-3, with 8 positions matching TRBD1. V was pared by 0 bases and J by 6 bases, with 12 bases of the junction left unmatched. Germline lookup yields CDR1 SGHRS and CDR2 YFSETQ. CDR3 length: 17 amino acids. The CDR3 nucleotides are TGCGCCAGCAGCTTGGATACCGCAGGGGGCACTTTGGATACGCAGTATTTT. This codes for CASSLDTAGGTLDTQYF.